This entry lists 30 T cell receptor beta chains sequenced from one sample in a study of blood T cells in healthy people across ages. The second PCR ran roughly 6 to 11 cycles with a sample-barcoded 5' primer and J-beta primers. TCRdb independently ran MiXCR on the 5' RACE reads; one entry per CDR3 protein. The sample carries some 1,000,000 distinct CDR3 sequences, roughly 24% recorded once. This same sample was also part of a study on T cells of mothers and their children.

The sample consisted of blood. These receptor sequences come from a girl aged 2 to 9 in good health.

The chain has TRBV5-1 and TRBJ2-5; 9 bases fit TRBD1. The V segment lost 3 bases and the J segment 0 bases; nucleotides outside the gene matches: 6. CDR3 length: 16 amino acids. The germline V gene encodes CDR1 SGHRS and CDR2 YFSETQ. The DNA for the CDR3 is TGCGCCAGCAGCTGGGGACAGGGTTTGAACCAAGAGACCCAGTACTTC. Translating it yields CASSWGQGLNQETQYF. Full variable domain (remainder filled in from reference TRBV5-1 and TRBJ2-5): KAGVTQTPRYLIKTRGQQVTLSCSPISGHRSVSWYQQTPGQGLQFLFEYFSETQRNKGNFPGRFSGRQFSNSRSEMNVSTLELGDSALYLCASSWGQGLNQETQYFGPGTRLLVL.

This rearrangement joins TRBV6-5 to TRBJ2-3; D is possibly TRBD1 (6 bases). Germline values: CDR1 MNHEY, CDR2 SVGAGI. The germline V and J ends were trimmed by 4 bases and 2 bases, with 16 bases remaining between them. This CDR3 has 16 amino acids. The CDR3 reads CASSFGTNPLTDTQYF. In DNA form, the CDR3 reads TGTGCCAGCAGTTTCGGGACAAACCCCCTCACAGATACGCAGTATTTT.

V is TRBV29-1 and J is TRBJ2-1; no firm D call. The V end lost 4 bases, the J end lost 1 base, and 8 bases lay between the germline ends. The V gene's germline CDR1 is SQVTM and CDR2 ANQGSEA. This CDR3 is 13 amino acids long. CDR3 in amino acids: CSVVPQSYNEQFF. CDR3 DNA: TGCAGCGTTGTTCCACAGTCCTACAATGAGCAGTTCTTC.

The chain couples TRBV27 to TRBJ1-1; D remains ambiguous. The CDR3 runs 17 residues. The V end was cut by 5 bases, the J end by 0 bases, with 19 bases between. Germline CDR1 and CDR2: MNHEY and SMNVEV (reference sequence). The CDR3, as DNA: TGTGCCAGCAGTCTAGTATATATGGGCGGGGTGAACACTGAAGCTTTCTTT. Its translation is CASSLVYMGGVNTEAFF.

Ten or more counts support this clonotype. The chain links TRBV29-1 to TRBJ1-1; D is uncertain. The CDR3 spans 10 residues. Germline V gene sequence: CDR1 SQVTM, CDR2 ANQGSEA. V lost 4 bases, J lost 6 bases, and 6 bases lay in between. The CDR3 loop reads CSVVGAEAFF. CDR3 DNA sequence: TGCAGCGTTGTGGGTGCTGAAGCTTTCTTT.

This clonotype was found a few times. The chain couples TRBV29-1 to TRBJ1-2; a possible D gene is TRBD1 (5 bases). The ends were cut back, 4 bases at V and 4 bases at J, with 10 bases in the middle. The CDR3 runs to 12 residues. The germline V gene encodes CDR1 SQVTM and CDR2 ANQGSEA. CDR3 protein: CSVVQETYGYTF. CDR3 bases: TGCAGCGTTGTACAGGAGACCTATGGCTACACCTTC.

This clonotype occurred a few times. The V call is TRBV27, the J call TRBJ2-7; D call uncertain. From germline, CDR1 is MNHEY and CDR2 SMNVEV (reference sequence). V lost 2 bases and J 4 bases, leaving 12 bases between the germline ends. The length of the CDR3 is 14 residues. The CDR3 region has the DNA TGTGCCAGCAGTTTAAACGGCCGTTTTTACGAGCAGTACTTC. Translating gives CASSLNGRFYEQYF.

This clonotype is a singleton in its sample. The CDR3 DNA follows: TGTGCCAGCAACCCGGGACTAGCGGTCCCAGATACGCAGTATTTT. This gives the protein CASNPGLAVPDTQYF. The chain couples TRBV6-1 to TRBJ2-3, with TRBD2 identical over 11 bases. From germline, CDR1 is MNHNS and CDR2 SASEGT. This CDR3 has 15 amino acids. Losses at the gene ends were 7 bases for V and 4 bases for J; bases not matched to a gene: 7.

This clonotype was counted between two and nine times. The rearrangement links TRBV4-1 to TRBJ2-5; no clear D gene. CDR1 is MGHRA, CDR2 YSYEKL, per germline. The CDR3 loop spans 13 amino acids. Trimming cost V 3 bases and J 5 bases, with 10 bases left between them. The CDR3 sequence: CASSQWTRETQYF. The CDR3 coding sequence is TGCGCCAGCAGCCAGTGGACGCGGGAGACCCAGTACTTC.

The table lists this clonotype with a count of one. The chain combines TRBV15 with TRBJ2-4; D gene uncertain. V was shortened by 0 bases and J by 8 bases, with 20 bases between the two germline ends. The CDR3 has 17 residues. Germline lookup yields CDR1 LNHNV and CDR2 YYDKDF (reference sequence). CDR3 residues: CATSREYLGVTSDIQYF. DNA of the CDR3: TGTGCCACCAGCAGAGAGTACCTCGGCGTTACATCCGACATTCAGTACTTC.

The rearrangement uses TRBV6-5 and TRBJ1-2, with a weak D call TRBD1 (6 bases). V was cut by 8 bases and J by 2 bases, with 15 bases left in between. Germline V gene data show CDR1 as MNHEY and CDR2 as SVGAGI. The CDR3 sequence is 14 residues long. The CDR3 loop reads CASHPDSPNYGYTF. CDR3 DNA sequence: TGTGCCAGCCATCCGGACAGCCCAAACTATGGCTACACCTTC.

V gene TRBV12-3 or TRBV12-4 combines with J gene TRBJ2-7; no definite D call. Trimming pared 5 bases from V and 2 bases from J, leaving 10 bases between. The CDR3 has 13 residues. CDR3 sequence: CASSMSRTYEQYF. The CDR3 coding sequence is TGTGCCAGCAGTATGTCCCGCACCTACGAGCAGTACTTC.

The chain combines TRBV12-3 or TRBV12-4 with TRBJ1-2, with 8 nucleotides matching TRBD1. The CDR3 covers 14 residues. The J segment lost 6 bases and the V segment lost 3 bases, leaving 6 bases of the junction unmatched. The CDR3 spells CASSFHDRGDGYTF. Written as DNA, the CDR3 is TGTGCCAGCAGTTTCCACGACAGGGGAGATGGCTACACCTTC.

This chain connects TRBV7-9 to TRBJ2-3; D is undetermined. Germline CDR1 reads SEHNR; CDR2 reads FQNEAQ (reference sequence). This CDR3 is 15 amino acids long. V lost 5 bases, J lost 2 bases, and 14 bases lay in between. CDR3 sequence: CASSLSVGSTDTQYF. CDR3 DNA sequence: TGTGCCAGCAGCCTCAGTGTAGGTTCCACAGATACGCAGTATTTT.

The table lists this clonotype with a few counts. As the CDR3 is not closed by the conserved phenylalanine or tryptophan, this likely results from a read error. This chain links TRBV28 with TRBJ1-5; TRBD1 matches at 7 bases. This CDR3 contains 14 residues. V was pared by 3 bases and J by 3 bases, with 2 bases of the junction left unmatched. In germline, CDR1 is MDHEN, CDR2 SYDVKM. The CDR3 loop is CASSLGQPNQPQHL. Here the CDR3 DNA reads TGTGCCAGCAGTTTGGGACAGCCCAATCAGCCCCAGCATCTT.

The CDR3 is CSVEGGEYEQYF. CDR3 nucleotides: TGCAGCGTTGAGGGTGGAGAGTACGAGCAGTACTTC. The V call is TRBV29-1, the J call TRBJ2-7; D is undetermined. Trimming removed 3 bases from V and 4 bases from J, with 10 bases in between. The germline V gene encodes CDR1 SQVTM and CDR2 ANQGSEA. The CDR3 length is 12 residues.

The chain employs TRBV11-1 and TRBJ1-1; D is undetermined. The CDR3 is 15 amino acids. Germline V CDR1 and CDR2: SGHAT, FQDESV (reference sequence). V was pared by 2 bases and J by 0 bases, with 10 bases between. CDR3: CASSLNQLMNTEAFF. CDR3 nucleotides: TGTGCCAGCAGCTTAAATCAGCTCATGAACACTGAAGCTTTCTTT.

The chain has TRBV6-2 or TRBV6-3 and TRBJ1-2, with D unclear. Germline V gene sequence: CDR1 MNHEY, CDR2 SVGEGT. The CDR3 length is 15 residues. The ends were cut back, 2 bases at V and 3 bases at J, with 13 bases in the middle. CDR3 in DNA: TGTGCCAGCAGTTACAGTCCGGGAGAGTACTATGGCTACACCTTC. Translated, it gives CASSYSPGEYYGYTF.

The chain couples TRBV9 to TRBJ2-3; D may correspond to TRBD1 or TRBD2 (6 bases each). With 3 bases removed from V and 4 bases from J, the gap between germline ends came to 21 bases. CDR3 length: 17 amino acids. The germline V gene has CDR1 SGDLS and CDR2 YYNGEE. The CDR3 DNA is TGTGCCAGCAGCGAACCTCCTGGGGGCGGGATATCAGATACGCAGTATTTT. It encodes CASSEPPGGGISDTQYF.

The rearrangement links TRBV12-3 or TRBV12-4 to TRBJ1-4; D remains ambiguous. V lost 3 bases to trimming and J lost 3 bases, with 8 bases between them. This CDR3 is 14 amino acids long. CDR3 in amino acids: CASSLGMANEKLFF. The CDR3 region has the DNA TGTGCCAGCAGTTTGGGGATGGCTAATGAAAAACTGTTTTTT.

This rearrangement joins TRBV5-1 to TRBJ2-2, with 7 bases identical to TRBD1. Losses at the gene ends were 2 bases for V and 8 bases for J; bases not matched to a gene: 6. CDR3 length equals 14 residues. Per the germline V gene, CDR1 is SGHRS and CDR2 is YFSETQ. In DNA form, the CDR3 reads TGCGCCAGCAGCTTCGAGGGGGCATCGGGGGAGCTGTTTTTT. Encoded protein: CASSFEGASGELFF.

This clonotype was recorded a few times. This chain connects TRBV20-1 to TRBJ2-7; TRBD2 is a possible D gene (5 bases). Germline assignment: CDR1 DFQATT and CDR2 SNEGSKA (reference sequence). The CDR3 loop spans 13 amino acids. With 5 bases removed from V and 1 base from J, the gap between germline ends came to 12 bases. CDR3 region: CSAEGLRSYEQYF. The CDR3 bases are TGCAGTGCTGAGGGTCTACGTTCCTACGAGCAGTACTTC.

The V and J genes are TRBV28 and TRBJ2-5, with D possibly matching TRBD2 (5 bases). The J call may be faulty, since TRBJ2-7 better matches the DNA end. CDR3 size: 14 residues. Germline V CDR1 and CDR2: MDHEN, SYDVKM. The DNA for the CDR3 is TGTGCCAGCAGCCCCGGGGTGGAGGTTTACGAGCAGTACTTC. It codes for CASSPGVEVYEQYF.

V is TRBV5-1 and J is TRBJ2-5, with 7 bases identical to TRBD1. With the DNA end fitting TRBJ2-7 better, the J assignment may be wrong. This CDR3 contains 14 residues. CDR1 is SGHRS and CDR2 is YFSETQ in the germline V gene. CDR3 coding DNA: TGCGCCAGCAGCACCGGACAGGAGAACTACGAGCAGTACTTC. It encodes CASSTGQENYEQYF.

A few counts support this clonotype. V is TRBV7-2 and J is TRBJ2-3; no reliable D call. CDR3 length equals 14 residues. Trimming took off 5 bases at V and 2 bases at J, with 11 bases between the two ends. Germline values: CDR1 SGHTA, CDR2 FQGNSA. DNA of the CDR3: TGTGCCAGCAGCCCCCGGCGGACCACAGATACGCAGTATTTT. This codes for CASSPRRTTDTQYF.

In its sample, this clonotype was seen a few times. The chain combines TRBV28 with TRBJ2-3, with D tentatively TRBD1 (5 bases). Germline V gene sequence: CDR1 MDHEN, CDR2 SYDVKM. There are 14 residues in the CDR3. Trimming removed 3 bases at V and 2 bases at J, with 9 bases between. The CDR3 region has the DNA TGTGCCAGCAGTTTGCAGACAGTCACAGATACGCAGTATTTT. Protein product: CASSLQTVTDTQYF.

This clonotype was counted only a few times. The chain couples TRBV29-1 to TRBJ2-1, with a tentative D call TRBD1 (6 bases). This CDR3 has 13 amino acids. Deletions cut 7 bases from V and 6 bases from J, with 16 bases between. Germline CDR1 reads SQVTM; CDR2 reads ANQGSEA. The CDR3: CSAWDTNSNEQFF. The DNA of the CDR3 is TGCAGCGCCTGGGACACCAACTCCAATGAGCAGTTCTTC.

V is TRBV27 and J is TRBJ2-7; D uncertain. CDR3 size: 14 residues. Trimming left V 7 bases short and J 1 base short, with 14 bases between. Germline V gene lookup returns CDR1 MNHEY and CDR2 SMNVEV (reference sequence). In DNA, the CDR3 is TGTGCCAGCAAGGAGCAAACTTTTTCCTACGAGCAGTACTTC. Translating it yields CASKEQTFSYEQYF.

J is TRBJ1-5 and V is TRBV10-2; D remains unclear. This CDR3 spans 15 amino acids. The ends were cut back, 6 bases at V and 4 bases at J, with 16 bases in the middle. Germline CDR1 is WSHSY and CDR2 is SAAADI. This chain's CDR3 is CASSEPFKLNQPQHF. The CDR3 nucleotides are TGCGCCAGCAGCGAACCTTTCAAACTAAATCAGCCCCAGCATTTT.

Here the CDR3 reads CASSFPDGVSDYTF. The CDR3 region has the DNA TGTGCCAGCAGTTTCCCGGACGGAGTGTCTGACTACACCTTC. The chain recombines TRBV12-3 or TRBV12-4 with TRBJ1-2; D remains ambiguous. Trimming removed 3 bases at V and 10 bases at J, with 18 bases between. The CDR3 consists of 14 residues.